Listed below are T cell receptor beta chains from one sample, sequenced in a study of blood T cell repertoires in COVID-19. The table came from immunoSEQ multiplex PCR; TCRdb's copy has only in-frame clones and leaves some out. The table records 100,000 to 150,000 clones, approximately 90% of them present only once. The source material was peripheral blood. All receptors come from a man aged 45-65 years with COVID-19, enrolled during active disease. CDR3s include the opening cysteine and the closing phenylalanine or tryptophan. The D gene is left open where the match is weak. Expanded clones get a size class; other rows say once, few or many, or leave the size out.

J gene: TRBJ2-1
D gene: NA
clone size: once
V gene: TRBV14
CDR3 protein: CASSQGGAHSYNEQFF
CDR3 DNA: TGTGCCAGCAGCCAAGGCGGGGCCCACTCCTACAATGAGCAGTTCTTC

J gene: TRBJ1-5
D gene: TRBD1
clone size: NA
V gene: TRBV28
CDR3 protein: CASSSAGQGFNQPQHF
CDR3 DNA: TGTGCCAGCAGTTCTGCTGGACAGGGTTTCAATCAGCCCCAGCATTTT

J gene: TRBJ2-3
D gene: TRBD1
clone size: NA
V gene: TRBV4-3
CDR3 protein: CASSLRGTGRDTQYF
CDR3 DNA: TGCGCCAGCAGCCTGCGTGGGACAGGCAGAGATACGCAGTATTTT

J gene: TRBJ2-1
D gene: TRBD2
clone size: once
V gene: TRBV30
CDR3 protein: CAWSVIAGDNEQFF
CDR3 DNA: TGTGCCTGGAGTGTAATAGCGGGAGATAATGAGCAGTTCTTC

J gene: TRBJ2-2
D gene: TRBD2
clone size: NA
V gene: TRBV7-8
CDR3 protein: CASSLSERGNTGELFF
CDR3 DNA: TGTGCCAGCAGCTTATCGGAGCGGGGGAACACCGGGGAGCTGTTTTTT

J gene: TRBJ2-2
D gene: TRBD1
clone size: NA
V gene: TRBV7-9
CDR3 protein: CASSLARDRGDTGELFF
CDR3 DNA: TGTGCCAGCAGCTTAGCGCGCGACAGGGGTGACACCGGGGAGCTGTTTTTT

J gene: TRBJ1-5
D gene: NA
clone size: NA
V gene: TRBV19
CDR3 protein: CASSTASGLKSPQHF
CDR3 DNA: TGTGCCAGTAGTACCGCCTCAGGTTTGAAGTCGCCCCAGCATTTT

J gene: TRBJ2-1
D gene: NA
clone size: NA
V gene: TRBV7-2
CDR3 protein: CASSPQYEQFF
CDR3 DNA: TGTGCCAGCAGCCCCCAGTATGAGCAGTTCTTC

J gene: TRBJ1-2
D gene: NA
clone size: NA
V gene: TRBV5-6
CDR3 protein: CASSSRVRYGYTF
CDR3 DNA: TGTGCCAGCAGCTCCAGGGTACGGTATGGCTACACCTTC

J gene: TRBJ1-5
D gene: NA
clone size: NA
V gene: TRBV19
CDR3 protein: CASKEQGGNQPQHF
CDR3 DNA: TGTGCCAGTAAAGAACAGGGAGGCAATCAGCCCCAGCATTTT

J gene: TRBJ1-1
D gene: TRBD1
clone size: NA
V gene: TRBV9
CDR3 protein: CASSALQGANTEAFF
CDR3 DNA: TGTGCCAGCAGCGCACTACAGGGGGCGAACACTGAAGCTTTCTTT

J gene: TRBJ2-2
D gene: TRBD1
clone size: NA
V gene: TRBV10-3
CDR3 protein: CAISQRTGNAGELFF
CDR3 DNA: TGTGCCATCAGTCAGAGGACAGGGAATGCCGGGGAGCTGTTTTTT

J gene: TRBJ1-5
D gene: NA
clone size: NA
V gene: TRBV29-1
CDR3 protein: CSVKQGRDQPQHF
CDR3 DNA: TGCAGCGTGAAACAGGGTAGGGATCAGCCCCAGCATTTT

J gene: TRBJ2-1
D gene: NA
clone size: NA
V gene: TRBV6-1
CDR3 protein: CASSENGQLDYNEQFF
CDR3 DNA: TGTGCCAGCAGTGAAAACGGACAACTGGATTACAATGAGCAGTTCTTC

J gene: TRBJ1-4
D gene: TRBD1
clone size: NA
V gene: TRBV11-2
CDR3 protein: CASSFGTVSEKLFF
CDR3 DNA: TGTGCCAGCAGCTTCGGGACAGTTTCTGAAAAACTGTTTTTT

J gene: TRBJ2-2
D gene: TRBD2
clone size: NA
V gene: TRBV19
CDR3 protein: CASSIGSGANTGELFF
CDR3 DNA: TGTGCCAGTAGTATTGGTAGCGGGGCGAACACCGGGGAGCTGTTTTTT

J gene: TRBJ2-5
D gene: TRBD1
clone size: NA
V gene: TRBV5-4
CDR3 protein: CASSLGQGLRETQYF
CDR3 DNA: TGTGCCAGCAGCTTGGGACAGGGGTTGAGGGAGACCCAGTACTTC

J gene: TRBJ2-7
D gene: NA
clone size: NA
V gene: TRBV6-5
CDR3 protein: CASSSTGSTMYEQYF
CDR3 DNA: TGTGCCAGCAGTTCGACCGGGTCTACAATGTACGAGCAGTACTTC

J gene: TRBJ2-7
D gene: TRBD2
clone size: once
V gene: TRBV7-2
CDR3 protein: CASSPGLAIEQYF
CDR3 DNA: TGTGCCAGCAGCCCTGGACTAGCGATCGAGCAGTACTTC

J gene: TRBJ2-2
D gene: NA
clone size: once
V gene: TRBV19
CDR3 protein: CASNYRANTGELFF
CDR3 DNA: TGTGCCAGTAATTACCGCGCGAACACCGGGGAGCTGTTTTTT

J gene: TRBJ2-7
D gene: TRBD2
clone size: once
V gene: TRBV29-1
CDR3 protein: CSVGAREVSYEQYF
CDR3 DNA: TGCAGCGTGGGAGCGCGGGAGGTCTCCTACGAGCAGTACTTC

J gene: TRBJ2-2
D gene: NA
clone size: NA
V gene: TRBV30
CDR3 protein: CAWSVRDTGELFF
CDR3 DNA: TGTGCCTGGAGTGTCAGGGACACCGGGGAGCTGTTTTTT